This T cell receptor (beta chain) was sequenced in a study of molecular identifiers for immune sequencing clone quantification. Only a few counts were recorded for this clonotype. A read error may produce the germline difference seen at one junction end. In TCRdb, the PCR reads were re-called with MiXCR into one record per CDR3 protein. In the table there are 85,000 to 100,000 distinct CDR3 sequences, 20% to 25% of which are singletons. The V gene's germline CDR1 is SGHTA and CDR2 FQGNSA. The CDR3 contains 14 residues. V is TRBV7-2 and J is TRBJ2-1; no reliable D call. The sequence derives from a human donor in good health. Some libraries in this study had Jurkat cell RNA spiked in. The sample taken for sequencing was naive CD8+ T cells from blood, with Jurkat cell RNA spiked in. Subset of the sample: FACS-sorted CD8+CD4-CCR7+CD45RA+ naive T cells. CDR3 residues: CASSLIIPRGEQSF. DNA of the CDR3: TGTGCCAGCAGCTTAATTATCCCCAGAGGTGAGCAGTCCTTC.